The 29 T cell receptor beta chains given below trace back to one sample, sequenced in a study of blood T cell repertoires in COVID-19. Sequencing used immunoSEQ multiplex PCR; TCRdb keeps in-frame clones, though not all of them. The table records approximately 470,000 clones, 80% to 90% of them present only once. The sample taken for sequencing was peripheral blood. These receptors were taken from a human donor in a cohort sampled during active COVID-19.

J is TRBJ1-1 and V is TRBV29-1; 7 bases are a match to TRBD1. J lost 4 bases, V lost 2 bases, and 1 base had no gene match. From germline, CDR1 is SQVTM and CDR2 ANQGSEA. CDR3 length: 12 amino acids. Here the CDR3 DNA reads TGCAGCGTTGAACAGGGGGGCACTGAAGCTTTCTTT. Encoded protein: CSVEQGGTEAFF.

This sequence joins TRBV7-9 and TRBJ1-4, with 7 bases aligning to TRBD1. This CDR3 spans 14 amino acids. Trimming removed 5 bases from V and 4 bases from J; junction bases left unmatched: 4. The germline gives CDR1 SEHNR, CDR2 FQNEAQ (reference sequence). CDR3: CASSRGTDNEKLFF. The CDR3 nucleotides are TGTGCCAGCAGCCGCGGGACAGATAATGAAAAACTGTTTTTT.

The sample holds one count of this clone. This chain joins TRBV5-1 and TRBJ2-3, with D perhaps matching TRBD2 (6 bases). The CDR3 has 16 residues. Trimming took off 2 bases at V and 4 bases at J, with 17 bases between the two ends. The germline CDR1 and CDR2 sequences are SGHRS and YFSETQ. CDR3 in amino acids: CASSFGGVLGSDTQYF. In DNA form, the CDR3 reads TGCGCCAGCAGCTTCGGCGGGGTCTTAGGTTCAGATACGCAGTATTTT.

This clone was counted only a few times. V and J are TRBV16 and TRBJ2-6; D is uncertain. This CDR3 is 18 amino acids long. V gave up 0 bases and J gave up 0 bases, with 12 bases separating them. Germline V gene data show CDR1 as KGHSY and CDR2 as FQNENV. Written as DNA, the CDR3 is TGTGCCAGCAGCCAATCTGGGCAGTTTCTCTCTGGGGCCAACGTCCTGACTTTC. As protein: CASSQSGQFLSGANVLTF.

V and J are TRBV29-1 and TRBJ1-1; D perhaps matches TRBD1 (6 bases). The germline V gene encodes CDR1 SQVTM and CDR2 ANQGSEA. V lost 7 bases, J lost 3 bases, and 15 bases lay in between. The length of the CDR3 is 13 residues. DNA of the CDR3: TGCAGCGCCGAGGGGGTTGGGTACACTGAAGCTTTCTTT. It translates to CSAEGVGYTEAFF. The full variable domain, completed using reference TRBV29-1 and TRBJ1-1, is SAVISQKPSRDICQRGTSLTIQCQVDSQVTMMFWYRQQPGQSLTLIATANQGSEATYESGFVIDKFPISRPNLTFSTLTVSNMSPEDSSIYLCSAEGVGYTEAFFGQGTRLTVV.

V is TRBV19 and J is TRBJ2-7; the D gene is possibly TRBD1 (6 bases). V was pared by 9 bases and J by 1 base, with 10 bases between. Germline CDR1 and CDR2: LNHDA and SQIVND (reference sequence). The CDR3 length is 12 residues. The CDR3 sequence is CASGQSSYEQYF. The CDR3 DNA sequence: TGTGCCAGCGGACAGTCATCCTACGAGCAGTACTTC.

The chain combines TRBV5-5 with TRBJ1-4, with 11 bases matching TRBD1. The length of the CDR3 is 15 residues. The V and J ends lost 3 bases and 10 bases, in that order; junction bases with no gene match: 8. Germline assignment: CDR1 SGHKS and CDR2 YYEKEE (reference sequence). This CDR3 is CASSSPGQGEGKLFF. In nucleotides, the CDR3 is TGTGCCAGCAGCTCCCCGGGACAGGGGGAGGGAAAACTGTTTTTT.

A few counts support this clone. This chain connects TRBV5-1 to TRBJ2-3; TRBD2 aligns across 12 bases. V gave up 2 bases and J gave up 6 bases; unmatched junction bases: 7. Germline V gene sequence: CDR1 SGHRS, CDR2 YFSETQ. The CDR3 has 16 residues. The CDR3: CASSLGLAGRSDTQYF. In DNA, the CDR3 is TGCGCCAGCAGCTTAGGACTAGCGGGAAGGTCGGATACGCAGTATTTT.

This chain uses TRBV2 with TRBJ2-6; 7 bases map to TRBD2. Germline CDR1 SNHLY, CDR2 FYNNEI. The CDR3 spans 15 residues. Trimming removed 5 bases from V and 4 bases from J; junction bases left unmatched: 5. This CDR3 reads CASSLGGSGANVLTF. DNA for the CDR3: TGTGCCAGCAGTTTGGGAGGGTCCGGGGCCAACGTCCTGACTTTC.

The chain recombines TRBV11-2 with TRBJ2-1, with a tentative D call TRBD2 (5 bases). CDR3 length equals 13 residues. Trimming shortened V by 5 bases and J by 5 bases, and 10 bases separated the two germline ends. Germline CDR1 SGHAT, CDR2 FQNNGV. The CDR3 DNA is TGTGCCAGCAGCGTCGGGGTCAACAATGAGCAGTTCTTC. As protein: CASSVGVNNEQFF.

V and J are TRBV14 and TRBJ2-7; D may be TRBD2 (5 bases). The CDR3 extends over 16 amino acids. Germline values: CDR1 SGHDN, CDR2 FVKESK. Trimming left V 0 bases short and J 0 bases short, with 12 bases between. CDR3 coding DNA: TGTGCCAGCAGCCAAGATAATTACGGGGTCTCCTACGAGCAGTACTTC. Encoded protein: CASSQDNYGVSYEQYF. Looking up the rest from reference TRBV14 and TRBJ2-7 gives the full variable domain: EAGVTQFPSHSVIEKGQTVTLRCDPISGHDNLYWYRRVMGKEIKFLLHFVKESKQDESGMPNNRFLAERTGGTYSTLKVQPAELEDSGVYFCASSQDNYGVSYEQYFGPGTRLTVT.

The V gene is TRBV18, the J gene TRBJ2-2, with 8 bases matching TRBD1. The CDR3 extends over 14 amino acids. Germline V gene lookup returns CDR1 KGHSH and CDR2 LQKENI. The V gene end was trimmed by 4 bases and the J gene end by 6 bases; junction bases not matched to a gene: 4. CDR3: CASSLDRAAGELFF. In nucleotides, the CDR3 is TGTGCCAGCTCACTGGACAGGGCCGCCGGGGAGCTGTTTTTT.

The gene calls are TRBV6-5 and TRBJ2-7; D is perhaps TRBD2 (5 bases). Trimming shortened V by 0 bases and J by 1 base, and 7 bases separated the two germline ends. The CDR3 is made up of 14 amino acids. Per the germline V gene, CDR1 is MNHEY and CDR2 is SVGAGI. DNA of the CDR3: TGTGCCAGCAGTTACTCGCGGAGGTCCTACGAGCAGTACTTC. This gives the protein CASSYSRRSYEQYF.

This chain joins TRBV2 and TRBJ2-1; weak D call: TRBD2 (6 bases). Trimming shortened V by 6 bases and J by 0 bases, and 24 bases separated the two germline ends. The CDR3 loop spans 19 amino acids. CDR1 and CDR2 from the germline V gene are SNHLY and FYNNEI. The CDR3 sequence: CASRKRVQVPGGSYNEQFF. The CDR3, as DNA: TGTGCCAGCAGAAAAAGGGTACAGGTCCCCGGGGGCTCCTACAATGAGCAGTTCTTC.

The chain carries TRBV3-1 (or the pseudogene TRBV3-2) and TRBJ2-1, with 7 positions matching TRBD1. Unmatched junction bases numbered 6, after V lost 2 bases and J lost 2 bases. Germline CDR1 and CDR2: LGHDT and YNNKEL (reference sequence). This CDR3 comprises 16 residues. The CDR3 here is CASSQTGDGAYNEQFF. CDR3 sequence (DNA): TGTGCCAGCAGCCAAACAGGGGACGGCGCCTACAATGAGCAGTTCTTC.

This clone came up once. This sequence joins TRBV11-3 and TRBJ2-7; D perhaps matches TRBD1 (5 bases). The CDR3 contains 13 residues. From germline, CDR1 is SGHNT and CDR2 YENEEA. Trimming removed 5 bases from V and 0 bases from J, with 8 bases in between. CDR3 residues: CASSRGASYEQYF. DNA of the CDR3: TGTGCCAGCAGCCGTGGGGCCTCCTACGAGCAGTACTTC.

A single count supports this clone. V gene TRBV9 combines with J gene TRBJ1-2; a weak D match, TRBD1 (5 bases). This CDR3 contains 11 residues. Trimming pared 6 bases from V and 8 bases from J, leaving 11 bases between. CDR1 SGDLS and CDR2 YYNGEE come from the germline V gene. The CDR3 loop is CASTREGGYTF. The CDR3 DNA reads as TGTGCCAGCACCAGGGAGGGCGGCTACACCTTC.

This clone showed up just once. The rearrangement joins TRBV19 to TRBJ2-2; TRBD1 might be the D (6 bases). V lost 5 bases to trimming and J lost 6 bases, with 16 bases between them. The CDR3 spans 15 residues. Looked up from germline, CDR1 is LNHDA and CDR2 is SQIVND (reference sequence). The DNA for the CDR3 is TGTGCCAGTAGTTGGGGGCAGCGTTTGGCCGGGGAGCTGTTTTTT. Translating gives CASSWGQRLAGELFF.

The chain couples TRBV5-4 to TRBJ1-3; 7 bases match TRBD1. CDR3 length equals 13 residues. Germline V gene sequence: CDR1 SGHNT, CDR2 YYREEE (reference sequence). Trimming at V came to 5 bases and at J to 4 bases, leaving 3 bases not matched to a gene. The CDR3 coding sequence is TGTGCCAGCAGGATGACAGGGGGAAACACCATATATTTT. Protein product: CASRMTGGNTIYF.

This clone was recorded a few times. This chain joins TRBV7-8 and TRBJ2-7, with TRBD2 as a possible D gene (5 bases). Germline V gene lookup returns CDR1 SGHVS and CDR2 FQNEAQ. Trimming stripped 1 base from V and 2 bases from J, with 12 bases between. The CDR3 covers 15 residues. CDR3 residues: CASSLGGSLAYEQYF. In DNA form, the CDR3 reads TGTGCCAGCAGCTTAGGCGGGTCATTAGCCTACGAGCAGTACTTC.

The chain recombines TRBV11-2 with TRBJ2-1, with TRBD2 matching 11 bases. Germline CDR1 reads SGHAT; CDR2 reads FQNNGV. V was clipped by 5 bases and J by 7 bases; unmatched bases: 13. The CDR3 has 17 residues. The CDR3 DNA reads TGTGCCAGCAGCCCCCGGGTAGCGGGAGGGCCGGGAAATGAGCAGTTCTTC. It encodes CASSPRVAGGPGNEQFF.

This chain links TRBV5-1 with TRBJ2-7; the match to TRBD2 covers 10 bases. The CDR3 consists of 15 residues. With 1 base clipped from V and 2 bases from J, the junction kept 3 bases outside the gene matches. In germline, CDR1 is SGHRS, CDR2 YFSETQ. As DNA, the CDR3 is TGCGCCAGCAGCTTGCAACTAGCGGGGCCCTACGAGCAGTACTTC. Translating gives CASSLQLAGPYEQYF.

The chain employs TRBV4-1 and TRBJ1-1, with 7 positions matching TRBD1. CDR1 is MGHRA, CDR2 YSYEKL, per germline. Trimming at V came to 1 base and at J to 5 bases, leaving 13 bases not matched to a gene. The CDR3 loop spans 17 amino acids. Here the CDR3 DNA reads TGCGCCAGCAGCCAAGTTCTGACAGGGTATAGGACGACTGAAGCTTTCTTT. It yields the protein CASSQVLTGYRTTEAFF.

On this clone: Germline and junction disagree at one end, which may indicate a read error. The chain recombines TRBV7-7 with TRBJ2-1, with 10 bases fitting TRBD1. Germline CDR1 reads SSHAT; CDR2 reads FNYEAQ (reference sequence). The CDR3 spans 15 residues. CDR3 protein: CASSRQGAPYNEQFF. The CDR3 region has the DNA TGTGCTAGCAGCCGACAGGGGGCGCCCTACAATGAGCAGTTCTTC.

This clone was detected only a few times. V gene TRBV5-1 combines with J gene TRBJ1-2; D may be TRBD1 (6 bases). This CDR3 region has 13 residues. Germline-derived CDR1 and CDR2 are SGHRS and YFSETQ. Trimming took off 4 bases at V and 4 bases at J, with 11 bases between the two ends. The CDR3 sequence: CASSVGQSYGYTF. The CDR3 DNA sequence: TGCGCCAGCAGCGTAGGACAGAGCTATGGCTACACCTTC.

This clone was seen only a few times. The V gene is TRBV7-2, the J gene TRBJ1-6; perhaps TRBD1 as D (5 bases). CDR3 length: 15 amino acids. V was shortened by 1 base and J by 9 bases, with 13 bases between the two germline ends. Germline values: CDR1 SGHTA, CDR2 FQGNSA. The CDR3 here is CASSLEVRVRSPLHF. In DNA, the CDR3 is TGTGCCAGCAGCTTAGAGGTCAGGGTACGTTCACCCCTCCACTTT. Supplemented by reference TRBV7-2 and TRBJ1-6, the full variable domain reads GAGVSQSPSNKVTEKGKDVELRCDPISGHTALYWYRQSLGQGLEFLIYFQGNSAPDKSGLPSDRFSAERTGGSVSTLTIQRTQQEDSAVYLCASSLEVRVRSPLHFGNGTRLTVT.

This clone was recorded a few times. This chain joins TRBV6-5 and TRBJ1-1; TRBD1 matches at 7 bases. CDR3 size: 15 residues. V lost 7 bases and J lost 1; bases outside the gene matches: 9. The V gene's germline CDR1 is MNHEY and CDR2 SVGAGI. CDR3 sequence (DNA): TGTGCCAGCACCGACCAGGGGACAGAGAACACTGAAGCTTTCTTT. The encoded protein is CASTDQGTENTEAFF.

As DNA, the CDR3 is TGTGCCAGTAGCACTAGCGGGAGGGCCTCCTACGAGCAGTACTTC. This translates into CASSTSGRASYEQYF. The chain is built from TRBV19 and TRBJ2-7; TRBD2 matches at 13 bases. Germline CDR1 and CDR2: LNHDA and SQIVND (reference sequence). This CDR3 is built from 15 residues. Trimming took 6 bases from V and 0 from J; bases not matched to a gene: 2.

CDR3 region: CASSEGRQQPQHF. Written as DNA, the CDR3 is TGTGCCAGCAGTGAAGGGAGACAGCAGCCCCAGCATTTT. The rearrangement joins TRBV6-1 to TRBJ1-5, with D possibly being TRBD1 (5 bases). Per the germline V gene, CDR1 is MNHNS and CDR2 is SASEGT. Trimming removed 1 base from V and 7 bases from J, with 8 bases in between. This CDR3 is built from 13 residues.